This T cell receptor (beta chain) was captured by sequencing in a study of beta chain features in type 1 diabetes. Study-level information: Age, gender, cell numbers and subset yield matched between patients and controls.

One heparinised draw, averaging about 0.11 L, was taken per donor. V shed 4 bases and J 1 base; nucleotides not matched to a gene: 7. The CDR3 has 18 amino acids. The germline CDR1 and CDR2 sequences are SGHNT and YYREEE (reference sequence). Since all of the isolated RNA was reverse transcribed, expressed TCRB transcripts were what got sequenced. The assay was immunoSEQ multiplex PCR, and TCRdb's table has in-frame clones only and misses some. The sample has 200,000 to 250,000 clones, 11% to 15% seen once. About this clone itself: Its antigen is undetermined.

Study-level findings and limits: Shorter TCRB CDR3s, moderately but significantly so, marked every one of the four CD4+ subsets in Type 1 diabetes patients. Type 1 diabetes patients had VDJ junctions that carried fewer insertions and more deletions.

What was sequenced was naive CD4+ T cells from blood. This receptor was obtained from a man aged 30 to 45 with type 1 diabetes. The rearrangement uses TRBV5-4 and TRBJ2-5, with 16 bases that match TRBD2. CDR3 sequence reads: CASSRGLAGGRGQETQYF. CDR3 nucleotide sequence: TGTGCCAGCAGCAGGGGACTAGCGGGGGGGCGAGGCCAAGAGACCCAGTACTTC.